This TCR beta chain originates from a study of HIV-infected children after antiretroviral therapy interruption. Study as a whole: Children were on planned treatment interruption or continuous treatment. Most children had recorded EBV and CMV exposure. Continuous-treatment samples came from weeks 0, 48 and 150.

Germline CDR1 MDHEN, CDR2 SYDVKM. Trimming took off 6 bases at V and 6 bases at J, with 8 bases between the two ends. The CDR3 has 12 amino acids. Unique molecular identifiers were included in an RNA-based 3' RACE TCR library. TCRdb used MiXCR to reprocess the 3' RACE reads, holding one entry per CDR3 protein. The sample contains around 50,000 distinct CDR3 sequences, 4.3% of which appear only once. This clonotype was seen many times. Treatment indicated: PENTA 11 planned treatment interruption arm or continuous ART arm. At least 24 weeks of at least three-drug ART, in children 2 to 15 years. Source: CD45RA+ CD4+ T cells from PBMCs, pooled from several time points, taken from a donor given antiretroviral therapy, either interrupted or continuous. The subset here: naive CD4+ CD45RA+ CD45RO- T cells. This chain links TRBV28 with TRBJ2-2; the D is unclear. The TCR was taken from a pool of human donors with HIV. As DNA, the CDR3 is TGTGCCAGCAGCCCGTTGCCCGGGGAGCTGTTTTTT. This translates into CASSPLPGELFF.